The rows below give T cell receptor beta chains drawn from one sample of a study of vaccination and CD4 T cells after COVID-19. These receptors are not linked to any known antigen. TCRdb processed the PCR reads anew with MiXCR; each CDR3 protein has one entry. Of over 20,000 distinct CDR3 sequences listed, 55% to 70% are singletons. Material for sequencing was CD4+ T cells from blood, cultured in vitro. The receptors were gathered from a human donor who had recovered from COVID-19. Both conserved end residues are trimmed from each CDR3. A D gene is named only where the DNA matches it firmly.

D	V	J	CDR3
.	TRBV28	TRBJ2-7	ASRTGTIYEQY
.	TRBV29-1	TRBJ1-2	SVELNYGYT
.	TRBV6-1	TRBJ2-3	ASSYLASGTDTQY
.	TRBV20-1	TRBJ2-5	SARWRGGETQY
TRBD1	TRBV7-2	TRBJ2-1	ASSDAGTGFDEQF
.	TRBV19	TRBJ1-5	ASSMGSTYNQPQH
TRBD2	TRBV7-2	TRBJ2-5	ASSFPSGGGWETQY
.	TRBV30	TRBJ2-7	AWSVSRLVGYEQY
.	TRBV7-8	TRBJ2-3	ASSLRVLGGIKYTQY
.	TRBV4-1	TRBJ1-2	ASSHPLSGYT
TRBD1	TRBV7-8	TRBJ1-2	ASSWDRGGAGYT